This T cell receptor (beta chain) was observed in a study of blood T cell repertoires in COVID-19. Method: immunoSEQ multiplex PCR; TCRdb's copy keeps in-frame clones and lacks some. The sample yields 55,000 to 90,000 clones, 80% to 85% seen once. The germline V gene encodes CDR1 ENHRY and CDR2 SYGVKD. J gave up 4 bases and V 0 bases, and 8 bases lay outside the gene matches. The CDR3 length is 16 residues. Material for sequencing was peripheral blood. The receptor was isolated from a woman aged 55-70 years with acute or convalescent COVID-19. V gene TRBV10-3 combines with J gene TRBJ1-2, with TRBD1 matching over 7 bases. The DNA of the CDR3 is TGTGCCATCAGTGAGTCGACTAGGGGGCACGGCTATGGCTACACCTTC. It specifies CAISESTRGHGYGYTF.